This T cell receptor beta chain was documented in a study of T cell responses to AZD1222 COVID-19 vaccine (dated by TCRdb to 2020 to 2023). Describing the broader study: TCR sequencing was performed for about 250 trial participants, of whom around 200 were given two doses of AZD1222 and some 26 were given two doses of MenACWY control vaccine. Trial participants were enrolled by age into 18-55, 56-69 and 70-plus year subgroups, with roughly 160, 29 and 62 TCR-sequenced participants respectively.

This clone was observed once. Its antigen is not yet known. Per-nucleotide qualities are absent, and no much larger clonotype sits a single base away. Paper-wide results and their limitations: Because no day 14 peak-response samples were available, repertoires were characterized only after the peak T cell response. Epitopes outside the regions mutated in the B.1.351 and B.1.1.7 variants were reportedly recognized by nearly half of the unique spike-specific TCRs. Participants were mostly white British and included more females than males, and it was suggested by the authors that clonal diversity may have been underestimated. A significant rise in spike-specific TCR breadth and depth was observed after two AZD1222 doses relative to day 0 and relative to MenACWY recipients. The whole spike protein was spanned by vaccine-associated CD4 TCRs, and dominant responses were seen in regions 160-218 and 743-854. Conclusions about previously exposed vaccinees were limited because only six AZD1222 recipients were SARS-CoV-2 seropositive at baseline. The 56-69-year group was small, and its depth increase did not reach significance, likely because of low power.

The time point label here, explained by the study, means: baseline before first vaccination. The treatment or condition tag for this specimen amounts to: meningococcal conjugate vaccine given as trial control. The vaccinee samples were drawn from two UK trials, COV001 and COV002, one of which was a single-blind randomized controlled phase 2/3 trial testing AZD1222 (ChAdOx1 nCoV-19) in healthy adults. For TCRbeta chain sequencing, PBMC samples were collected from trial participants at day 0 and at day 28 after the second dose. The CDR3 spans 14 residues, from the cysteine through the phenylalanine. Of all the DNA, just the CDR3 is kept, 42 bases in frame from base 1. V has 3 bases trimmed and J has 14 bases trimmed; junction bases matching no gene number 8. Via the germline V gene (reference sequence), CDR1 is MNHEY and CDR2 SMNVEV. The CDR3 regions of human TCRbeta chains were analyzed by immunosequencing. In the source study's methods: Repertoire TCRs were checked for matches against a reference library of SARS-CoV-2-specific TCRs that had been generated using the MIRA antigen-specificity platform. Breadth meant the fraction of unique TCRs that were SARS-CoV-2-associated, whereas depth meant the fraction of total T cells that were SARS-CoV-2-associated. Using the MIRA data, every spike-specific TCR was mapped to the spike region that the TCR reacted to and assigned to either a CD4 or a CD8 class. Log10-transformed breadth and depth values were compared by one-way ANOVA with Sidak's multiple comparisons tests. As stored in TCRdb, this immuneACCESS dataset retains in-frame rearrangements with V and J assigned. A fraction of the clones does not appear; measured against another copy, unresolved V genes explain less than half of the discrepancy, and the remainder lacks a known reason. D and trimming come from the DNA, and the V and J calls and clone size come from that table. This sample has roughly 140,000 clones in its table, and around 86% of those were observed once. The top ten clonotypes cover around 4.1% of the sample.

Sample: peripheral blood, taken on day 0 of MenACWY control vaccination. The chain couples TRBV27 to TRBJ1-6, with 9 middle bases fitting TRBD1. This TCR came from an adult in good health. The CDR3 has the sequence CASSFGQGFTSLHF. The DNA sequence is as follows: TGTGCCAGCAGTTTCGGACAGGGGTTTACGTCCCTCCACTTT.